The T cell receptor (beta chain) under discussion was sequenced for a study of cytomegalovirus exposure and HLA in healthy donors (dated by TCRdb to 2016 to 2017). For context, the study as a whole: According to an earlier analysis of a few hundred of the donors, about 179 million T cells yielded 100 million or so unique TCR beta sequences and more than 250 Gb of sequence data. An early release that covered roughly 600 HLA-typed donors contained around 330 gigabases of sequencing data and roughly 84 million unique TCR sequences. Of the roughly 420 genotyped donors, roughly 76% were placed in the genetic ancestry cluster associated with self-reported Caucasian donors. The study aimed to test whether signatures of past pathogen exposure could be identified by cataloging public T cell receptors. The study profiled the T cell repertoires of hundreds of subjects by immunosequencing and related them to cytomegalovirus serostatus. Along with the roughly 700-subject first cohort, a separate validation cohort of around 110 different subjects was used. To predict cytomegalovirus infection status, the study brought together high-throughput TCR immunosequencing, statistical association of individual TCRs with disease status, and machine learning. A later analysis re-examined previously published TCR beta repertoires from around 670 donors and added high-resolution HLA genotyping to investigate patterns of TCR occurrence. Rather than drawing on any new phenotypic data, the later analysis identified candidate immune exposures from TCR beta sequences and the way those sequences occurred across donors. An earlier analysis of 500 to 650 of the donors applied high-throughput TCR beta sequencing to assess whether each TCR beta V gene segment acted as functional or pseudogenic. Donor age, sex, ethnicity and CMV serostatus were collected together with the repertoire data. In a later genetic analysis, genome-wide SNP genotypes for about three fifths of the roughly 670 donors were used, and that subset was treated as a discovery cohort. All discovery cohort repertoires had been generated using a single sequencing platform. Class I and class II HLA loci were covered by the typing at four-digit resolution. Typing coverage differed by locus: A, B, C, DRB1 and DQB1 were typed in about 620-630 donors, DQA1 in approximately 520, DPA1 in 600 to 610, and DPB1 in around 440. Roughly five DR-DQ haplotypes were handled as single units for association and clustering, since linkage in the cohort was strong. Across roughly 420 genotyped donors of the cohort, an average of about 240,000 unique TCR beta nucleotide sequences per donor were sequenced, and approximately 17% of those sequences were non-productive. Findings and caveats that apply to the study as a whole: Linkage disequilibrium might explain the correlated functional status among segregating V segments, but an unknown experimental factor could not be excluded. Several of the top co-occurrence clusters appeared to be linked to parvovirus B19, influenza, CMV and Epstein-Barr virus, according to a later analysis. A group of highly shared sequence variants was considered likely to be a technical artifact of the sequencing pipeline. The cohort was sequenced for TCR beta chains only, and without alpha or paired-chain data the features that could be detected were limited. In vitro tests confirmed that a few of the cytomegalovirus-associated TCR beta chains recognize cytomegalovirus antigens. It was suggested by the authors that the approach could potentially be generalized to other disease states and immunological phenotypes. In both the original and validation cohorts, the classifier was reported to diagnose cytomegalovirus status with high specificity and sensitivity. Presence/absence analyses assumed roughly uniform sequencing depth across donors, an assumption that may not hold. HLA typing was unavailable for some donors at each locus, so association tests used only the typed subset. The study listed 164 TCR beta chains as associated with cytomegalovirus. Most CMV-associated TCR beta chains appeared to be HLA-restricted in a later analysis, and the HLA associations seemed to be driven largely by CMV exposure. At a false discovery rate of 0.05, a later analysis linked 16,951 TCR beta sequences to specific HLA alleles. A further reported finding was that TCR beta sequences accurately predicted the HLA-A and HLA-B alleles for most subjects in the first cohort. A later analysis found that TCR association rates varied across HLA loci, with DRB1 alleles showing the most associated TCRs and HLA-C alleles the fewest. For the cohort, immune exposure information was limited to CMV serostatus. A later genetic analysis associated a missense DCLRE1C variant with V-gene and J-gene trimming of TCR beta chains, and an independent cohort replicated the association. In a later analysis, HLA-associated TCR beta chains showed more clonal expansion and lower generation probabilities than non-associated chains that were equally common. In an earlier analysis of fewer than 700 of the donors, most TCR beta V segments appeared in productive rearrangements about 90% or about 30% of the time, broadly matching IMGT annotations. Strong co-occurrence of HLA alleles, especially DR and DQ, made assigning TCR associations to individual alleles difficult. According to a later genetic analysis, donors in an Asian-associated ancestry cluster had fewer N-insertions in productive TCRs than the approximately 610-donor mean. Some 16 rarely observed V segments, including chromosome 9 orphons, were excluded from the earlier analysis of about 610 of the donors because counts were too low. Most TCR sequences were observed very rarely across donors, whereas some public TCRs were present in many individuals.

In total, 600 or so healthy bone marrow donors made up the cohort. At the time of sampling, all cohort members were nominally healthy, though unrecorded immune exposures were likely present. The donor was CMV seronegative and was included in the group of a few hundred seronegative cohort members. A peripheral blood sample was collected from each donor, and TCR beta sequencing was performed on peripheral blood mononuclear cells. The Qiagen DNeasy Blood Extraction Kit was used to extract genomic DNA from the blood cell samples. The library came from the immunoSEQ multiplex PCR assay. A mixture of 60 forward primers for TCR Vbeta segments and 13 reverse primers for TCR Jbeta segments was used in the multiplex PCR. Amplification of the CDR3 region of rearranged TCR beta genes was performed with a multiplex PCR assay on genomic DNA. On the Illumina HiSeq System, the amplified TCR beta libraries were sequenced as 87-base-pair reads. From the authors' description of their analysis: In a later analysis, roughly 80 million unique TCR beta chains were counted across the 500 to 850 repertoires, and around 11 million of these chains were shared by at least two donors. Raw reads were error-corrected and collapsed into unique sequences by a nearest-neighbor algorithm in which closely related sequences were merged to remove PCR and sequencing errors. CDR3 sequences were aligned to IMGT reference sequences to assign V, D and J gene segments. For a sequence to be retained, a match of at least six nucleotides to both a V gene segment and a J gene segment was required. Rearrangements were called productive when the CDR3 lacked stop codons and stayed in frame with V and J; all others were non-productive. Following IMGT convention, CDR3 was defined as the stretch from the second conserved V-encoded cysteine up to the conserved J-encoded phenylalanine. The earlier analysis of about 620 of the donors excluded sequences that lacked an unambiguous match to a single V gene segment. An earlier analysis of a few hundred of the donors classified V segments as functional when productive rearrangements were above 56.7% and as segregating when the standard deviation between donors was above 5%. To diagnose cytomegalovirus status from the catalog of TCR beta chain sequences, a statistical classification framework was built. In a later analysis, TCR nucleotide sequences were compared against IMGT/GENE-DB human TR gene sequences so that V and J genes could be assigned. In a later analysis, CDR3 sequences and most-parsimonious VDJ recombination scenarios were assigned using the TCRdist pipeline. In a later analysis, each TCR beta chain was defined by its CDR3 amino acid sequence together with its V-gene family, and reads lacking a unique V-gene family were excluded. A later analysis removed over 500 highly shared, low-generation-probability nucleotide sequences to deal with suspected cross-contamination and a sequencing artifact. A later analysis calculated a clonal expansion index for each public chain from normalized within-repertoire ranks of inferred template counts. In a later analysis, generation probabilities were computed with a VDJ recombination model fitted to out-of-frame rearrangements, and the resulting probabilities were checked against IGoR. In a later analysis, TCR-TCR, TCR-HLA and TCR-CMV co-occurrence was scored with hypergeometric tests, and a repertoire-size bias correction was applied to TCR pairs. In a later analysis, false discovery rates were estimated by permuting HLA or CMV assignments 20 times. A later analysis grouped co-occurring TCRs with DBSCAN, adding TCRdist sequence similarity when clustering within HLA-allele-positive subsets. Co-occurrence clustering excluded repertoires with fewer than 30,000 or more than 120,000 public chains, plus five with anomalous nucleotide sharing. Entries here come from immuneACCESS through TCRdb and include only in-frame sequences with V and J called. Some clones fail to appear in such tables; in the studies checked, an unresolved V gene covers under half of the shortfall, and the cause of the remainder is unknown. V, J and clone size reflect that table, while D and trimming were determined from the DNA. This sample holds 90,000 to 95,000 clones; approximately 80% were observed only once. Of the sample, under 2.5% falls within the top ten clones.

For this clone: Which antigen it targets is not known. No per-base quality is available; no much larger clone lies one base away.

The receptor was isolated from a man aged 18-30 years in good health and CMV-seronegative. Sequenced input: PBMCs.

This receptor has the CDR3 CASSHLGGQGAYEQYF. The DNA sequence is as follows: TGCGCCAGCAGCCACCTCGGGGGACAGGGGGCCTACGAGCAGTACTTC. The V and J segments used are TRBV5-1 and TRBJ2-7; 11 nucleotides in the junction match TRBD1. The germline V gene sets CDR1 to SGHRS and CDR2 to YFSETQ. The CDR3 goes from the cysteine to the phenylalanine over 16 residues. Here the CDR3 DNA is all that survives: 48 bases in frame from base 1. Trimming accounts for 4 bases at V and 2 bases at J, while the number of junction bases matched to no gene is 8.